The entry below gives a single TCR beta chain sequence along with its context. This record comes from a study of molecular identifiers for immune sequencing clone quantification. Trimming took off 10 bases at V and 1 base at J, with 10 bases between the two ends. CDR3 length equals 12 residues. Germline CDR1 SNHLY, CDR2 FYNNEI. TCRdb itself ran the PCR reads through MiXCR, one entry per CDR3 protein. The sample holds a few hundred thousand distinct CDR3 sequences, about 26% seen once. The chain recombines TRBV2 with TRBJ1-1, with unresolved D. Input material: naive CD8+ T cells from blood, with Jurkat cell RNA spiked in. Noted subset: FACS-sorted CD8+CD4-CCR7+CD45RA+ naive T cells. The clonotype comes from a human donor in good health. Some libraries in this study had Jurkat cell RNA spiked in. The CDR3 nucleotides are TGTGCCATCCGGACGGGGAACACTGAAGCTTTCTTT. Translating it yields CAIRTGNTEAFF.